These 5 T cell receptor beta chains share one sample of origin, sequenced in a study of T cell responses to AZD1222 COVID-19 vaccine. Profiled with immunoSEQ multiplex PCR; TCRdb holds only in-frame clones, not every one. Of tens of thousands of clones detected, around 90% appear once; the ten largest clones hold more than 1.3%. The sample consisted of peripheral blood, taken on day 0 of AZD1222 vaccination. The receptor set was obtained from an adult in good health.

DNA of the CDR3: TGTGCCAGCAGCTTTGGTAGCGGGAGACCCGGGGAGCTGTTTTTT. This codes for CASSFGSGRPGELFF. The chain has TRBV7-9 and TRBJ2-2; 9 bases align to TRBD2. The CDR3 has 15 residues. Germline V gene data show CDR1 as SEHNR and CDR2 as FQNEAQ (reference sequence). Germline trimming cut 3 bases from V and 6 bases from J; bases unmatched to any gene: 5.

The V gene is TRBV19, the J gene TRBJ2-7, with 10 bases matching TRBD2. The CDR3 spans 14 residues. Germline CDR1 and CDR2: LNHDA and SQIVND (reference sequence). The ends lost 9 bases at V and 0 bases at J; junction bases unmatched: 5. In nucleotides, the CDR3 is TGTGCCAGCGGGACTAGCGTAGACTCCTACGAGCAGTACTTC. Its translation: CASGTSVDSYEQYF.

The chain carries TRBV7-6 and TRBJ1-5, with D unclear. Germline V CDR1 and CDR2: SGHVS, FNYEAQ. V was shortened by 0 bases and J by 2 bases, with 8 bases between the two germline ends. The CDR3 has 15 residues. DNA of the CDR3: TGTGCCAGCAGCTTAGCGGCAGGAGGCAATCAGCCCCAGCATTTT. Translated, it gives CASSLAAGGNQPQHF.

The chain recombines TRBV28 with TRBJ2-3; tentatively, D is TRBD2 (5 bases). The CDR3 consists of 13 residues. The germline V gene encodes CDR1 MDHEN and CDR2 SYDVKM. Between the trimmed V and J ends, which lost 9 bases and 6 bases, there was a span of 16 bases. In nucleotides, the CDR3 is TGTGCCAGTGGAGGTTCCCCCGGGGATACGCAGTATTTT. Amino acids: CASGGSPGDTQYF.

CDR3 nucleotide sequence: TGTGCCAGCAGCATCGGACAGGGGCCCACTGAAGCTTTCTTT. This gives the protein CASSIGQGPTEAFF. The genes are TRBV5-4 and TRBJ1-1; 9 bases align to TRBD1. In germline, CDR1 is SGHNT, CDR2 YYREEE (reference sequence). The trim removed 4 bases at V and 4 bases at J, leaving 5 bases unmatched. The CDR3 is 14 residues long.